The T cell receptor (beta chain) described here comes from a study of siplizumab effects on memory and regulatory T cells (dated by TCRdb to about 2019). Notes on the research overall: The effect of the anti-CD2 antibody siplizumab on alloreactive T-cell subsets was examined in allogeneic mixed lymphocyte reactions constructed from human PBMCs. Overall study results and their limits: Among mappable alloreactive CD4+ clones, an average Treg-derived fraction of over 60% was observed with siplizumab, compared with more than 25% in control reactions. Unstimulated naive T cells appeared more diverse than memory T cells, and naive cells seemed to contribute substantially to the alloresponse. The suppressive function of proliferating Tregs from siplizumab cultures was not functionally confirmed. Because sequences below about 10^-5 frequency were poorly captured, only a minor fraction of alloreactive clones could be mapped to unstimulated subsets. Roughly 75-96% of proliferating CD4+ or CD8+ clones could not be assigned a naive or memory phenotype. The cumulative frequency of alloreactive sequences traceable to unstimulated CD4+ memory T cells was significantly reduced by siplizumab.

Library preparation was by the immunoSEQ multiplex PCR assay. Each sample had around 100,000 TCR templates assayed by the deep sequencing platform. Genomic DNA extracted from sorted T cells was the material used for TCRbeta CDR3 sequencing. In the authors' own workflow: The R programming language was used for clonal analysis of the TCRbeta CDR3 data. Comparing unstimulated samples against CFSE-low samples taken after the reaction was how alloreactive CD4+ and CD8+ clones were defined. By matching sequences to the repertoires of sorted unstimulated Treg and non-Treg cells, each alloreactive CD4+ clone was assigned a regulatory or non-regulatory origin. Here the immuneACCESS table is served through TCRdb, limited to in-frame sequences with V and J called. Missing clones are a known gap in these copies; in checked studies unresolved V genes cover under half, and the rest lacks a known reason. V, J and clone size are taken as reported in that table, and D and trimming were inferred from the DNA itself. The sample profile shows some 100,000 clones; about 93% of them were found once. Over 0.55% of the sample is in the top ten clones.

Note on this clone: Its recognized antigen is unknown. The sample holds no much larger clone one base away, and base qualities are not on file.

TCRbeta CDR3 sequencing was performed on sorted unstimulated T cells and on proliferating T cells recovered from mixed lymphocyte reactions. Fresh whole blood from 9 to 10 HLA-typed healthy donors served as the source for isolating PBMCs. To map where alloreactive clones came from, CD4+ regulatory T cells in the unstimulated state were FACS-sorted. Per the germline V gene (reference sequence), LNHDA is the CDR1 and SQIVND is the CDR2. The cysteine opens and the phenylalanine closes a CDR3 of 13 amino acids. The sequence is cut down to CDR3 DNA, 39 bases in frame from base 1. Between the V and J ends, shortened by 7 bases and 8 bases respectively, the junction contains 17 bases.

The sample taken for sequencing was Tregs sorted from blood. The sequence came from a human donor in good health. This chain joins TRBV19 to TRBJ1-2; TRBD1 could be the D gene, as 5 bases match. The CDR3 corresponds to CASKEKGLWGYTF. The nucleotide sequence is given as TGTGCCAGTAAAGAAAAGGGGCTTTGGGGCTACACCTTC.